This T cell receptor beta chain was captured by sequencing in a study of regulatory T cells in long-lasting Graves disease. Regarding the study as a whole: Persistent patients had a count of shared public clonotypes (approximately 3,000) that exceeded that of new patients (around 960). Lower TCR diversity was seen in persistent Graves' patients than in newly diagnosed ones.

The CDR3 is made up of 16 amino acids. V lost 5 bases, J lost 0 bases, and 14 bases lay in between. Germline-derived CDR1 and CDR2 are DFQATT and SNEGSKA (reference sequence). Time point defined: persistent/refractory GD, antithyroid drugs over 5 years with positive TRAb. RNA from PBMCs was the source of the TCR library. A nine-milliliter sample of peripheral blood was drawn into EDTA tubes. As concerns this clonotype: Its antigen is still unknown.

Arm-PCR of CDR3 regions and iRepertoire HTBI primers were used to build TCR beta libraries. A single record per CDR3 protein comes from TCRdb applying MiXCR to the multiplex PCR reads. The sample records 360,000 or so distinct CDR3 sequences, 23% being singletons. This sample comprised peripheral blood mononuclear cells (PBMCs), obtained when the disease was refractory, from a patient treated with antithyroid drugs. This receptor was identified in a woman in her 40s with Graves disease. The V call is TRBV20-1, the J call TRBJ1-6; perhaps TRBD1 as D (6 bases). The CDR3 bases are TGCAGTGCTGGACAGCTCAGGAGCTCCTATAATTCACCCCTCCACTTT. Protein product: CSAGQLRSSYNSPLHF.